These 27 T cell receptor beta chains originate from one sample sequenced in a study of T cell repertoires in ileal Crohn's disease. Profiled with immunoSEQ multiplex PCR; TCRdb holds only in-frame clones, not every one. Here the sample spans about 6,500 clones, around 70% being singletons. The sample comprised ileal tissue. These receptors were obtained from an adult with Crohn's disease.

In nucleotides, the CDR3 is TGCGCCTCCAAGGGACAGGGATTACAAAGGCAGTTCTTC. It encodes CASKGQGLQRQFF. This chain joins TRBV10-2 and TRBJ2-1; TRBD1 matches 9 bases. The ends lost 11 bases at V and 12 bases at J; junction bases unmatched: 14. Germline loops: CDR1 WSHSY, CDR2 SAAADI. CDR3 length equals 13 residues.

The chain recombines TRBV27 with TRBJ1-2; no clear D gene. V was trimmed by 2 bases and J by 5 bases, leaving 9 bases between them. Germline V gene sequence: CDR1 MNHEY, CDR2 SMNVEV (reference sequence). The CDR3 runs 13 residues. The CDR3 DNA reads TGTGCCAGCAGTTTAAACGGTGTTTATGGCTACACCTTC. Translating gives CASSLNGVYGYTF.

This clone appeared once. The chain couples TRBV19 to TRBJ2-7, with 12 nucleotides matching TRBD2. CDR1 is LNHDA and CDR2 is SQIVND in the germline V gene (reference sequence). J was trimmed by 0 bases and V by 8 bases; bases with no gene match: 8. This CDR3 region has 16 residues. The CDR3 is CASGRTSGVRSYEQYF. Written as DNA, the CDR3 is TGTGCCAGTGGACGGACTAGCGGGGTTCGCTCCTACGAGCAGTACTTC.

There are a few counts of this clone. V and J are TRBV5-1 and TRBJ2-1; TRBD1 matches 7 bases. Germline CDR1 is SGHRS and CDR2 is YFSETQ. V was clipped by 4 bases and J by 3 bases; unmatched bases: 7. CDR3 length: 15 amino acids. The DNA for the CDR3 is TGCGCCAGCAGCGAAATCCGGGACAGCTACAATGAGCAGTTCTTC. Translated, it gives CASSEIRDSYNEQFF.

This clone has just a few counts. V is TRBV28 and J is TRBJ1-2; perhaps TRBD1 as D (6 bases). V shed 5 bases and J shed 4 bases, with 11 bases lying between them. Germline CDR1 and CDR2: MDHEN and SYDVKM. CDR3 length equals 13 residues. The CDR3 loop reads CASSIDRIYGYTF. As DNA, the CDR3 is TGTGCCAGCAGTATTGACAGGATCTATGGCTACACCTTC.

The gene calls are TRBV6-1 and TRBJ1-2; perhaps TRBD1 as D (5 bases). Germline-derived CDR1 and CDR2 are MNHNS and SASEGT. The CDR3 consists of 15 residues. Trimming stripped 3 bases from V and 3 bases from J, with 14 bases between. The DNA of the CDR3 is TGTGCCAGCAGTGACTGGCAGGGTAACCACTATGGCTACACCTTC. Protein: CASSDWQGNHYGYTF.

The chain has TRBV6-5 and TRBJ2-7; 7 bases line up with TRBD2. The V and J ends lost 6 bases and 2 bases, in that order; junction bases with no gene match: 7. The germline V gene encodes CDR1 MNHEY and CDR2 SVGAGI. The CDR3 runs to 14 residues. CDR3 residues: CASRQRGVPYEQYF. In nucleotides, the CDR3 is TGTGCCAGCAGGCAACGGGGGGTCCCCTACGAGCAGTACTTC.

This clone has more than one count but fewer than ten. V is TRBV6-5 and J is TRBJ1-5; no firm D call. The V gene lost 5 bases and the J gene lost 0 bases, with 8 bases spanning the gap. CDR3 length equals 14 residues. Germline V gene sequence: CDR1 MNHEY, CDR2 SVGAGI. The CDR3 spells CASSEVDSNQPQHF. The CDR3 nucleotides read TGTGCCAGCAGTGAGGTAGATAGCAATCAGCCCCAGCATTTT.

CDR3 region: CASSRLAGYQETQYF. The CDR3 nucleotides are TGTGCCAGCAGCCGACTAGCGGGTTACCAAGAGACCCAGTACTTC. This rearrangement joins TRBV4-2 to TRBJ2-5, with 10 bases aligning to TRBD2. The CDR3 sequence is 15 residues long. In germline, CDR1 is LGHNA, CDR2 YNFKEQ. V lost 4 bases to trimming and J lost 0 bases; unmatched junction nucleotides: 2.

The gene calls are TRBV27 and TRBJ1-2; D is possibly TRBD1 (6 bases). This CDR3 has 15 amino acids. V dropped 4 bases and J dropped 6 bases, with 18 bases sitting between them. Germline loops: CDR1 MNHEY, CDR2 SMNVEV (reference sequence). CDR3 in amino acids: CASSSSFTGRNGYTF. CDR3 nucleotides: TGTGCCAGCAGTTCAAGTTTTACAGGGAGAAATGGCTACACCTTC.

The chain links TRBV6-4 to TRBJ1-6; D is undetermined. CDR3 size: 13 residues. Trimming cost V 2 bases and J 5 bases, with 4 bases left between them. Germline values: CDR1 MRHNA, CDR2 SNTAGT. CDR3 nucleotide sequence: TGTGCCAGCAGTGACCGGGATAATTCACCCCTCCACTTT. It is translated as CASSDRDNSPLHF.

This chain uses TRBV25-1 with TRBJ1-6; maybe TRBD1 (5 bases). CDR3 length equals 15 residues. Trimming shortened V by 6 bases and J by 3 bases, and 12 bases separated the two germline ends. The germline V gene encodes CDR1 MGHDK and CDR2 SYGVNS. The CDR3 coding sequence is TGTGCCAGCAGCGCAGGGTTGTTCTATAATTCACCCCTCCACTTT. Translation gives CASSAGLFYNSPLHF.

This clone is medium-sized (0.01 to 0.1%) in the sample. The V call is TRBV6-5, the J call TRBJ2-3; perhaps TRBD2 as D (5 bases). CDR3 length: 16 residues. Germline lookup yields CDR1 MNHEY and CDR2 SVGAGI. V was pared by 0 bases and J by 13 bases, with 23 bases between. CDR3 in amino acids: CASSYSRTAYDPGEYF. The CDR3, as DNA: TGTGCCAGCAGTTACTCGAGAACTGCGTATGATCCCGGGGAGTATTTT.

In this sample, this clone turned up a few times. This chain uses TRBV7-2 with TRBJ2-5, with a weak D call TRBD1 (6 bases). The CDR3 runs 13 residues. V gave up 5 bases and J gave up 5 bases, with 12 bases separating them. The germline CDR1 and CDR2 sequences are SGHTA and FQGNSA. In nucleotides, the CDR3 is TGTGCCAGCAGCGTCCGGGACAAGGAGACCCAGTACTTC. This codes for CASSVRDKETQYF.

The V and J genes are TRBV5-1 and TRBJ1-1; 8 bases are a match to TRBD1. Germline CDR1 SGHRS, CDR2 YFSETQ. The ends lost 0 bases at V and 1 base at J; junction bases unmatched: 5. CDR3 length: 16 amino acids. CDR3: CASSLARGQGNTEAFF. The CDR3 DNA follows: TGCGCCAGCAGCTTGGCCAGGGGGCAGGGGAACACTGAAGCTTTCTTT.

The chain combines TRBV19 with TRBJ1-6; 7 bases are a match to TRBD1. This CDR3 region has 15 residues. V lost 6 bases to trimming and J lost 6 bases; unmatched junction nucleotides: 8. CDR1 LNHDA and CDR2 SQIVND come from the germline V gene (reference sequence). The chain's CDR3 is CASRAQGRLNSPLHF. The CDR3 DNA follows: TGTGCCAGTAGGGCACAGGGGCGCCTTAATTCACCCCTCCACTTT.

The V call is TRBV7-2, the J call TRBJ1-2; unclear D gene. Germline V gene sequence: CDR1 SGHTA, CDR2 FQGNSA. V was clipped by 3 bases and J by 4 bases, with 12 bases between them. The CDR3 is 14 residues long. The CDR3 loop is CASSFGRISYGYTF. DNA of the CDR3: TGTGCCAGCAGCTTCGGCAGGATCTCCTATGGCTACACCTTC.

This chain links TRBV4-1 with TRBJ2-3, with D maybe TRBD1 (5 bases). CDR1 is MGHRA and CDR2 is YSYEKL in the germline V gene. This CDR3 is built from 17 residues. Trimming took 4 bases from V and 0 from J, leaving 17 bases between them. The CDR3, as DNA: TGCGCCAGCAGCCGAGCTCTTCTAGGGGCTAGCACAGATACGCAGTATTTT. Translation gives CASSRALLGASTDTQYF.

The rearrangement uses TRBV6-1 and TRBJ2-7, with D perhaps TRBD1 (5 bases). The germline V gene has CDR1 MNHNS and CDR2 SASEGT. Trimming took 7 bases from V and 0 from J, leaving 13 bases between them. CDR3 length: 14 amino acids. CDR3 nucleotide sequence: TGTGCCAGCAACGGTGCAACAGGCTCCTACGAGCAGTACTTC. Translated: CASNGATGSYEQYF.

The chain uses TRBV11-2 and TRBJ2-1; D not resolved. The germline gives CDR1 SGHAT, CDR2 FQNNGV. V lost 0 bases, J lost 8 bases, and 5 bases lay in between. There are 12 residues in the CDR3. The CDR3: CASSLDHYEQFF. In DNA, the CDR3 is TGTGCCAGCAGCTTAGATCATTATGAGCAGTTCTTC.

This rearrangement joins TRBV4-3 to TRBJ1-3; tentatively, D is TRBD1 (6 bases). CDR3 length: 18 residues. Germline lookup yields CDR1 LGHNA and CDR2 YSLEER. V was cut by 3 bases and J by 1 base, with 19 bases left in between. The CDR3 coding sequence is TGCGCCAGCAGCCACTTGACAGGTCCTGGCCCTTCTGGAAACACCATATATTTT. Its protein product is CASSHLTGPGPSGNTIYF.

The rearrangement uses TRBV6-5 and TRBJ1-5; 7 positions agree with TRBD1. Germline V gene sequence: CDR1 MNHEY, CDR2 SVGAGI. The V and J ends lost 5 bases and 0 bases, in that order; junction bases with no gene match: 4. The CDR3 length is 15 residues. For the CDR3, the DNA is TGTGCCAGCAGTGCAGACAGGGATAGCAATCAGCCCCAGCATTTT. Residues: CASSADRDSNQPQHF.

By share, this clone ranks as large. The chain carries TRBV9 and TRBJ1-2, with 7 nucleotides matching TRBD1. Germline values: CDR1 SGDLS, CDR2 YYNGEE. The CDR3 is 12 residues long. Trimming removed 3 bases from V and 6 bases from J; junction bases left unmatched: 2. CDR3 bases: TGTGCCAGCAGCGGGGACAGCCATGGCTACACCTTC. Translating it yields CASSGDSHGYTF.

This sequence joins TRBV4-1 and TRBJ1-5; a possible D gene is TRBD1 (6 bases). V dropped 5 bases and J dropped 5 bases, with 10 bases sitting between them. The CDR3 spans 13 residues. Looked up from germline, CDR1 is MGHRA and CDR2 is YSYEKL. The CDR3 loop reads CASSYGQYQPQHF. CDR3 nucleotides: TGCGCCAGCAGCTACGGACAGTATCAGCCCCAGCATTTT.

This chain links TRBV2 with TRBJ1-3; the D gene is possibly TRBD1 (5 bases). Germline assignment: CDR1 SNHLY and CDR2 FYNNEI. This CDR3 is 15 amino acids long. Trimming stripped 1 base from V and 0 bases from J, with 7 bases between. This CDR3 is CASSEGGGSGNTIYF. Written as DNA, the CDR3 is TGTGCCAGCAGTGAAGGCGGGGGCTCTGGAAACACCATATATTTT. The whole variable domain, remainder taken from reference TRBV2 and TRBJ1-3, is EPEVTQTPSHQVTQMGQEVILRCVPISNHLYFYWYRQILGQKVEFLVSFYNNEISEKSEIFDDQFSVERPDGSNFTLKIRSTKLEDSAMYFCASSEGGGSGNTIYFGEGSWLTVV.

The chain employs TRBV11-3 and TRBJ2-3, with 11 bases fitting TRBD2. Germline CDR1 and CDR2: SGHNT and YENEEA. The CDR3 covers 16 residues. V lost 3 bases and J lost 1; bases outside the gene matches: 3. This chain's CDR3 is CASSFGTSGRTDTQYF. CDR3 sequence (DNA): TGTGCCAGCAGCTTCGGGACTAGCGGACGCACAGATACGCAGTATTTT.

This clone is medium-sized (0.01 to 0.1%) within its sample. Other nucleotide sequences from this sample produce the same CDR3. The rearrangement links TRBV4-3 to TRBJ2-1; no clear D gene. The length of the CDR3 is 13 residues. V dropped 1 base and J dropped 6 bases, with 7 bases sitting between them. The V gene's germline CDR1 is LGHNA and CDR2 YSLEER. The CDR3 spells CASSQGPGNEQFF. CDR3 coding DNA: TGCGCCAGCAGCCAAGGCCCGGGCAATGAGCAGTTCTTC.